This T cell receptor beta chain appears in the sequencing data of a study of T cells in Graves' hyperthyroidism and ophthalmopathy. Study observations and caveats: Most thyroid clonotypes expanded above 0.001 were also detected in blood.

V was shortened by 8 bases and J by 11 bases, with 22 bases between the two germline ends. CDR3 length equals 14 residues. Comment on this clonotype: Its antigen is undetermined.

From RNA transcripts, TCR beta CDR3 regions were amplified. TCR CDR3 underwent first-round RT-PCR with the HTBI primer set. MiXCR, run by TCRdb on the multiplex PCR reads, gives a single entry per CDR3 protein. Of roughly 700,000 distinct CDR3 sequences listed, under 45% are singletons. An approximately 10 ml volume of fresh peripheral blood provided the PBMCs. The receptor was isolated from a woman aged 40 to 49 with Graves' hyperthyroidism. The chain couples TRBV12-3 or TRBV12-4 to TRBJ1-5, with a possible D match to TRBD1 (5 bases). The sample taken for sequencing was blood. CDR3 residues: CASAKRGQEETQHF. CDR3 coding DNA: TGTGCCAGCGCCAAGAGGGGTCAAGAAGAGACCCAGCATTTT.